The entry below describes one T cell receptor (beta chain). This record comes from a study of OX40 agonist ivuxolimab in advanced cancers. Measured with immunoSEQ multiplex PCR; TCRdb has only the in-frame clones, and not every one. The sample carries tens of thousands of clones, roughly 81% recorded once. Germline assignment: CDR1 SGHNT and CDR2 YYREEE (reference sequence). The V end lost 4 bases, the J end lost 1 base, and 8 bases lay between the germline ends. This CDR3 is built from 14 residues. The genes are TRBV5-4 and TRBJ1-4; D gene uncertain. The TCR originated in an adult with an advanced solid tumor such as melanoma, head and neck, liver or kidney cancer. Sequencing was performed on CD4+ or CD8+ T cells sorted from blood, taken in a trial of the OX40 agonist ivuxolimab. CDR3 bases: TGTGCCAGCAGCCAATCTCGAACTAATGAAAAACTGTTTTTT. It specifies CASSQSRTNEKLFF.